This T cell receptor (beta chain) derives from a study of T cell responses to AZD1222 COVID-19 vaccine. Study-wide findings and caveats: Repertoire sampling was restricted to post-peak T cell response timepoints.

This clone was seen only once. Its antigen remains unknown. TCRdb keeps only in-frame clones here, not all; method: immunoSEQ multiplex PCR. The sample gives about 96,000 clones, approximately 90% of which show up once; about 1.5% is in the top ten. Germline lookup yields CDR1 MDHEN and CDR2 SYDVKM. Trimming cost V 1 base and J 8 bases, with 18 bases left between them. The CDR3 sequence is 15 residues long. The V and J genes are TRBV28 and TRBJ2-7; TRBD2 might be the D (5 bases). The clonotype was recovered from an adult in good health. The specimen was peripheral blood, collected on day 0 of AZD1222 vaccination. CDR3 nucleotides: TGTGCCAGCAGTTTATCAACGGGGTCGAGTGGAAAGCAGTACTTC. Translated, it gives CASSLSTGSSGKQYF.